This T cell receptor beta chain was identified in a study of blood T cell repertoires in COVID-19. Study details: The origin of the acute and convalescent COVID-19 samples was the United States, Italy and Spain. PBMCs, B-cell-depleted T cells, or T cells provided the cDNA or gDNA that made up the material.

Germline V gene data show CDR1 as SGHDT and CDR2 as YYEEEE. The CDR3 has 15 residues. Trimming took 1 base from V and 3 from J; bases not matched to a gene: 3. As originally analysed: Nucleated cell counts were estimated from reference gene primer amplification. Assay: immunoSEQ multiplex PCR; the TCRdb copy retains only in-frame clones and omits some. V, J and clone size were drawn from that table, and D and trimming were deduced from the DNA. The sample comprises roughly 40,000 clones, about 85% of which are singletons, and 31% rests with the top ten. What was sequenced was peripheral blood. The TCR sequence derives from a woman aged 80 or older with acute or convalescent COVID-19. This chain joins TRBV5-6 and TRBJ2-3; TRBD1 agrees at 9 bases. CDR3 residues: CASSLRGQGTDTQYF. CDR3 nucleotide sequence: TGTGCCAGCAGCTTGCGGGGACAGGGTACAGATACGCAGTATTTT. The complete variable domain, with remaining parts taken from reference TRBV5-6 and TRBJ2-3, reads DAGVTQSPTHLIKTRGQQVTLRCSPKSGHDTVSWYQQALGQGPQFIFQYYEEEERQRGNFPDRFSGHQFPNYSSELNVNALLLGDSALYLCASSLRGQGTDTQYFGPGTRLTVL.